The 22 T cell receptor beta chains below were found in one sample sequenced in a study of T cells in Graves' hyperthyroidism and ophthalmopathy (dated by TCRdb to between 2018 and 2020). Library creation used multiplex PCR. TCRdb lists the instrument as Illumina HiSeq 2000. The TCR beta CDR3 regions were amplified from RNA transcripts. The TCR CDR3 was subjected to a first round of RT-PCR using the HTBI primer set and the Qiagen OneStep RT-PCR kit. TCRdb reran the public reads through fastp at Q25 and MiXCR, keeping productive beta chains. Rows are unified per CDR3 protein, each entry keeping the most common DNA and genes. Across this sample there are roughly 300,000 distinct CDR3 sequences, with about 20% seen only once. Roughly 49% of the sample goes to the ten largest clones. The sequenced sample was blood. These receptors came from a woman aged 50 to 60 with Graves' hyperthyroidism.

The sample holds a few counts of this clonotype. J is TRBJ2-5 and V is TRBV7-3; the D gene is possibly TRBD1 (5 bases). The V end was cut by 3 bases, the J end by 4 bases, with 9 bases between. This CDR3 has 13 amino acids. CDR1 and CDR2 (germline): SGHTA, FQGTGA. The CDR3 protein is CASSFARGETQYF. CDR3 in DNA: TGTGCCAGCAGCTTCGCTAGGGGAGAGACCCAGTACTTC.

This sequence joins TRBV28 and TRBJ2-7; D might be TRBD2 (5 bases). Germline-derived CDR1 and CDR2 are MDHEN and SYDVKM. Trimming left V 2 bases short and J 2 bases short, with 16 bases between. This CDR3 contains 16 residues. The DNA for the CDR3 is TGTGCCAGCAGTTTAACCGGGGAAGCGGAGACCTACGAGCAGTACTTC. The encoded protein is CASSLTGEAETYEQYF.

This clonotype has a count of ten or more. This sequence joins TRBV12-3 or TRBV12-4 and TRBJ2-7; possibly TRBD1 for D (5 bases). The CDR3 length is 13 residues. Trimming shortened V by 6 bases and J by 0 bases, and 9 bases separated the two germline ends. The CDR3 spells CASRSGRSYEQYF. In nucleotides, the CDR3 is TGTGCCAGCAGATCAGGGCGCTCCTACGAGCAGTACTTC.

This clonotype was observed at least ten times. This rearrangement joins TRBV20-1 to TRBJ2-3; a possible D gene is TRBD2 (6 bases). CDR1 and CDR2 from the germline V gene are DFQATT and SNEGSKA (reference sequence). V was pared by 5 bases and J by 4 bases, with 28 bases between. This CDR3 comprises 18 residues. Here the CDR3 reads CSAPDRRARVWLSDTQYF. The CDR3 DNA follows: TGCAGTGCTCCAGATAGGAGGGCGCGGGTATGGCTTTCAGATACGCAGTATTTT.

The gene calls are TRBV11-2 and TRBJ2-5; no firm D call. The length of the CDR3 is 15 residues. The V end lost 3 bases, the J end lost 5 bases, and 16 bases lay between the germline ends. Germline V CDR1 and CDR2: SGHAT, FQNNGV. The CDR3 sequence: CASSLGAVGFETQYF. The CDR3 DNA follows: TGTGCCAGCAGCTTGGGTGCGGTCGGTTTTGAGACCCAGTACTTC.

About this clonotype: A junction end diverges from the germline sequence, so it may reflect a read error. The J gene is TRBJ2-2, the V gene TRBV7-3; possibly TRBD2 for D (6 bases). CDR1 and CDR2 from the germline V gene are SGHTA and FQGTGA. The CDR3 runs to 16 residues. In DNA form, the CDR3 reads TGTACCAGCAGCACCGGAGGGACTTCGAACACCGGGGAGCTGTTTTTT. Translation gives CTSSTGGTSNTGELFF.

Turning to this clonotype: This may come from a read error, since a much larger clone is one base off. The chain has TRBV6-9 and TRBJ1-1; 9 nucleotides agree with TRBD1. Germline assignment: CDR1 MNHGY and CDR2 SVAAGI. The junction had 14 bases not matched to a gene; V was cut back by 3 bases and J by 9 bases. CDR3 length equals 16 residues. CDR3 DNA sequence: TGTGCCAGCAGTTACACCGGGACAGGGCTGGAGGCCCAAGCTTTCTTT. Protein: CASSYTGTGLEAQAFF.

This clonotype has a handful of counts. The chain employs TRBV5-1 and TRBJ1-4, with 7 positions matching TRBD1. Losses at the gene ends were 3 bases for V and 5 bases for J; bases not matched to a gene: 4. CDR3 length: 14 amino acids. Germline V gives CDR1 SGHRS, CDR2 YFSETQ. CDR3 DNA: TGCGCCAGCAGCTACGGGACAGCCAATGAAAAACTGTTTTTT. Translated, it gives CASSYGTANEKLFF.

This clonotype turned up a few times. V is TRBV12-3 or TRBV12-4 and J is TRBJ2-1, with TRBD1 matching over 10 bases. After removal of 4 bases from V and 3 bases from J, the junction contained 6 bases not matched to a gene. The CDR3 extends over 16 amino acids. CDR3 protein: CASSSPGTGDYNEQFF. The CDR3 nucleotides read TGTGCCAGCAGTTCTCCCGGGACAGGGGACTACAATGAGCAGTTCTTC.

This clonotype was seen ten or more times. V usage is TRBV2 and J usage is TRBJ1-1; a weak D match, TRBD1 (6 bases). The CDR3 is 15 residues long. Trimming pared 5 bases from V and 5 bases from J, leaving 18 bases between. The germline gives CDR1 SNHLY, CDR2 FYNNEI. The CDR3 sequence is CASSTDRYGETEAFF. The CDR3 DNA follows: TGTGCCAGCAGTACTGACAGGTACGGGGAGACTGAAGCTTTCTTT.

In this sample, this clonotype turned up many times. The chain joins TRBV2 to TRBJ1-1; D uncertain. The germline CDR1 and CDR2 sequences are SNHLY and FYNNEI. The CDR3 extends over 13 amino acids. The V end lost 6 bases, the J end lost 1 base, and 9 bases lay between the germline ends. The CDR3 reads CASSETPNTEAFF. The CDR3 bases are TGTGCCAGCAGCGAAACACCGAACACTGAAGCTTTCTTT.

This clonotype was recorded only once. One junction end disagrees with the germline gene, perhaps due to a read error. This chain links TRBV11-2 with TRBJ1-1, with D uncertain. Germline V gives CDR1 SGHAT, CDR2 FQNNGV. The CDR3 is 13 residues long. CDR3 nucleotides: TGTGCCAGCAGCTTAAGGGAAAACACTAAAGCTTTCTTT. It codes for CASSLRENTKAFF.

This clonotype was found many times. The chain joins TRBV7-9 to TRBJ2-1; TRBD2 matches at 8 bases. Losses at the gene ends were 5 bases for V and 6 bases for J; bases not matched to a gene: 12. This CDR3 is 16 amino acids long. CDR1 is SEHNR and CDR2 is FQNEAQ in the germline V gene (reference sequence). The CDR3 nucleotides read TGTGCCAGCAGCCCGCCCGGGACTAGAGCGGGCAATGAGCAGTTCTTC. Its translation is CASSPPGTRAGNEQFF.

In this sample, this clonotype turned up a few times. The CDR3 is CASSVNREETQYF. CDR3 nucleotides: TGTGCCAGCAGCGTTAACAGGGAAGAGACCCAGTACTTC. This chain connects TRBV9 to TRBJ2-5; a weak D match, TRBD1 (6 bases). Trimming took off 2 bases at V and 3 bases at J, with 8 bases between the two ends. The CDR3 runs to 13 residues. CDR1 is SGDLS and CDR2 is YYNGEE in the germline V gene.

The rearrangement uses TRBV4-1 and TRBJ1-4; D perhaps matches TRBD1 (5 bases). Germline V gene lookup returns CDR1 MGHRA and CDR2 YSYEKL. Trimming shortened V by 0 bases and J by 0 bases, and 17 bases separated the two germline ends. There are 19 residues in the CDR3. As DNA, the CDR3 is TGCGCCAGCAGCCAAGAAAGTACCCCCACAGGTCCAACTAATGAAAAACTGTTTTTT. The encoded protein is CASSQESTPTGPTNEKLFF.

This clonotype was observed at least ten times. This chain uses TRBV12-3 or TRBV12-4 with TRBJ2-5; 8 nucleotides agree with TRBD2. J gave up 5 bases and V 3 bases, and 11 bases lay outside the gene matches. This CDR3 has 16 amino acids. The CDR3 loop reads CASSFSLAGGGETQYF. CDR3 in DNA: TGTGCCAGCAGTTTCAGTTTGGCGGGGGGCGGGGAGACCCAGTACTTC.

This rearrangement joins TRBV20-1 to TRBJ1-5; D call uncertain. The CDR3 runs 13 residues. Germline V CDR1 and CDR2: DFQATT, SNEGSKA (reference sequence). Trimming took 3 bases from V and 6 from J, leaving 12 bases between them. This CDR3 reads CSASGRKGQPQHF. The CDR3 bases are TGCAGTGCTAGCGGCCGAAAGGGTCAGCCCCAGCATTTT.

The chain has TRBV5-1 and TRBJ2-3, with a weak D call TRBD1 (5 bases). There are 15 residues in the CDR3. V shed 4 bases and J shed 2 bases, with 14 bases lying between them. Germline CDR1 reads SGHRS; CDR2 reads YFSETQ. The CDR3, as DNA: TGCGCCAGCAGCAGACAGAACCTTCCCACAGATACGCAGTATTTT. Translating gives CASSRQNLPTDTQYF. The variable domain in full, with the rest retrieved from reference TRBV5-1 and TRBJ2-3, is KAGVTQTPRYLIKTRGQQVTLSCSPISGHRSVSWYQQTPGQGLQFLFEYFSETQRNKGNFPGRFSGRQFSNSRSEMNVSTLELGDSALYLCASSRQNLPTDTQYFGPGTRLTVL.

The chain is built from TRBV3-1 and TRBJ2-2; TRBD2 aligns across 16 bases. The junction had 2 bases not matched to a gene; V was cut back by 4 bases and J by 3 bases. CDR3 length equals 17 residues. The germline V gene has CDR1 LGHDT and CDR2 YNNKEL (reference sequence). The CDR3 DNA sequence: TGTGCCAGCAGCCGGGGACTAGCGGGGGGGGACACCGGGGAGCTGTTTTTT. Protein sequence: CASSRGLAGGDTGELFF.

This clonotype has at least ten counts. The chain has TRBV2 and TRBJ1-5, with D perhaps matching TRBD1 (5 bases). The CDR3 is made up of 15 amino acids. The V gene lost 7 bases and the J gene lost 2 bases, with 15 bases spanning the gap. Germline CDR1 is SNHLY and CDR2 is FYNNEI. The chain's CDR3 is CASTPGGYGNQPQHF. The DNA for the CDR3 is TGTGCCAGCACCCCCGGGGGGTACGGCAATCAGCCCCAGCATTTT.

Comments on this clonotype: The germline gene is not matched at one end of the junction; a read error may be the cause. This chain links TRBV3-1 with TRBJ2-1; tentative D call: TRBD2 (5 bases). The CDR3 is made up of 17 amino acids. In germline, CDR1 is LGHDT, CDR2 YNNKEL (reference sequence). Here the CDR3 reads CASSQVPNGVSYNGQFF. As DNA, the CDR3 is TGTGCCAGCAGCCAAGTTCCCAACGGGGTCTCCTACAATGGGCAGTTCTTC.

This clonotype was observed a handful of times. The V gene is TRBV7-8, the J gene TRBJ2-7; D is possibly TRBD1 (5 bases). Per germline, CDR1 SGHVS and CDR2 FQNEAQ. The germline V and J ends were trimmed by 5 bases and 6 bases, with 14 bases remaining between them. The CDR3 spans 13 residues. The CDR3 protein is CASSRDSSGEQYV. CDR3 bases: TGTGCCAGCAGCCGCGACAGCTCGGGCGAGCAGTACGTC.